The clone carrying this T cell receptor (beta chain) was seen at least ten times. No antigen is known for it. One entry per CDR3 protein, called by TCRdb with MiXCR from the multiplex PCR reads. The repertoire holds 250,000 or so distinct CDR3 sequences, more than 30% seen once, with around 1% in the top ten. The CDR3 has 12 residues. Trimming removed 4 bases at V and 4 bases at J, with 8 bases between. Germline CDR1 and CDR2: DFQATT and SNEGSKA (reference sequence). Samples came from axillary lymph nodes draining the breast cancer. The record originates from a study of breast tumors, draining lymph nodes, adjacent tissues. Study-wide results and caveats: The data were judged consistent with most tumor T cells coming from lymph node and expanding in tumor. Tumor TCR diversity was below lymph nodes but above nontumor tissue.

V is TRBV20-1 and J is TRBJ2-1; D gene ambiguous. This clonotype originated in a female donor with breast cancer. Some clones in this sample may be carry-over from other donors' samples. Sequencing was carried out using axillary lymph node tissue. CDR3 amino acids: CSATDNYNEQFF. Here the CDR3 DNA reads TGCAGTGCTACAGACAATTACAATGAGCAGTTCTTC.